The sequence of this T cell receptor (beta chain) was determined in a study of blood T cell repertoires in COVID-19. Authors' methods: Estimation of nucleated cell counts was performed using reference gene primer amplification. Clones were read by immunoSEQ multiplex PCR, and TCRdb kept only the in-frame ones, dropping some. V and J calls and clone size follow that table, whereas D and trimming were derived from the DNA. The table shows approximately 150,000 clones, with approximately 83% occurring only once. Looked up from germline, CDR1 is MNHEY and CDR2 is SVGAGI. V lost 5 bases and J lost 3, with 14 bases in between. There are 14 residues in the CDR3.

Sequencing was carried out using peripheral blood. V gene TRBV6-5 combines with J gene TRBJ2-7; D might be TRBD2 (6 bases). This receptor was obtained from a man in his sixties or seventies who had recovered from COVID-19. In DNA form, the CDR3 reads TGTGCCAGCAGTATCCCGGGAGATGTCTACGAGCAGTACTTC. As protein: CASSIPGDVYEQYF.